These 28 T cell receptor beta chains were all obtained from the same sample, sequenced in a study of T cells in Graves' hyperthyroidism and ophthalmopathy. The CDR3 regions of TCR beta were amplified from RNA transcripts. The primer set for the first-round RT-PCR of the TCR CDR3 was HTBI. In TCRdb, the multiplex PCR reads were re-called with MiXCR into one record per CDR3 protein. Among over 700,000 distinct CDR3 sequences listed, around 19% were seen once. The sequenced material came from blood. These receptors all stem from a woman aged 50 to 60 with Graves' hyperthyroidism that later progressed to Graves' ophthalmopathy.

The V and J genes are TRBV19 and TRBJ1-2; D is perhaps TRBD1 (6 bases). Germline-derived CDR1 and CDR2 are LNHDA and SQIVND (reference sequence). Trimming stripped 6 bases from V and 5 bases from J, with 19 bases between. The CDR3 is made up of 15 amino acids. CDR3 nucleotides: TGTGCCAGTAGGGCTGGAGGGGGAGTCCAATATGGCTACACCTTC. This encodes CASRAGGGVQYGYTF.

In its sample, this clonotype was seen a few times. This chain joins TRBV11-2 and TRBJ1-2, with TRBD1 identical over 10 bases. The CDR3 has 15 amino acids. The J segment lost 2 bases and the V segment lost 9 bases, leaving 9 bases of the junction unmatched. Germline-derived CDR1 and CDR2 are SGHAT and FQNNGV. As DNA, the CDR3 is TGTGCCAGTGGACCGGGACAGGGGAGCAACTATGGCTACACCTTC. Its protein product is CASGPGQGSNYGYTF.

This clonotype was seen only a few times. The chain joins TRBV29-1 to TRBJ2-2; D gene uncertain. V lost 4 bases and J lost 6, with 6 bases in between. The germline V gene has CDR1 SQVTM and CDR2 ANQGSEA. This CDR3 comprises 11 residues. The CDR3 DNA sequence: TGCAGCGTTGTCCAGGCCGGGGAGCTGTTTTTT. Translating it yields CSVVQAGELFF.

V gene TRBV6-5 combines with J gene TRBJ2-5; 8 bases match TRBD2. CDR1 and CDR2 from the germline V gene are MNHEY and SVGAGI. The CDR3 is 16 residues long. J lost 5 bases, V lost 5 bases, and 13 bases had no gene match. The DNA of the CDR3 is TGTGCCAGCAGTACTCCATCCGGGGCTAGCGGGGAGACCCAGTACTTC. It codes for CASSTPSGASGETQYF.

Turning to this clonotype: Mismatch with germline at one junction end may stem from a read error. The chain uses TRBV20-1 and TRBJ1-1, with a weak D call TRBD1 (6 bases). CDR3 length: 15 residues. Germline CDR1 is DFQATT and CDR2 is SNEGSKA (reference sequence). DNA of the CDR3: TGCAGTGCTACATCATTTACCGACAGGAACACTGAAGCCTTCTTT. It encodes CSATSFTDRNTEAFF.

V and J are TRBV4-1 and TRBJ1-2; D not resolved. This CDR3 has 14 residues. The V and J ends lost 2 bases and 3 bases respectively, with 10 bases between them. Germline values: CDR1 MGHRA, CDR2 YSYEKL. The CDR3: CASSQFERDYGYTF. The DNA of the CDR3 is TGCGCCAGCAGCCAATTTGAGCGCGACTATGGCTACACCTTC.

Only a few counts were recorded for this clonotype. DNA for the CDR3: TGTGCCAGCAGCCCCAGGGACAGGGACATTTTTGGCGGGGAGCTGTTTTTT. It codes for CASSPRDRDIFGGELFF. The genes are TRBV3-1 and TRBJ2-2, with TRBD1 matching over 9 bases. The CDR3 is 17 amino acids. J gave up 7 bases and V 4 bases, and 13 bases lay outside the gene matches. The germline CDR1 and CDR2 sequences are LGHDT and YNNKEL (reference sequence). The whole variable domain, filled in from reference TRBV3-1 and TRBJ2-2, reads DTAVSQTPKYLVTQMGNDKSIKCEQNLGHDTMYWYKQDSKKFLKIMFSYNNKELIINETVPNRFSPKSPDKAHLNLHINSLELGDSAVYFCASSPRDRDIFGGELFFGEGSRLTVL.

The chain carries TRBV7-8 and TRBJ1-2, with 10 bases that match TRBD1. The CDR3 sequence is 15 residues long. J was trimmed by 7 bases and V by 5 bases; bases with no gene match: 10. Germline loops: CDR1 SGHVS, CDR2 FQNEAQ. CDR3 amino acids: CASSTYGTGAPGYTF. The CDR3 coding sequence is TGTGCCAGCAGCACCTACGGGACAGGGGCCCCTGGCTACACCTTC.

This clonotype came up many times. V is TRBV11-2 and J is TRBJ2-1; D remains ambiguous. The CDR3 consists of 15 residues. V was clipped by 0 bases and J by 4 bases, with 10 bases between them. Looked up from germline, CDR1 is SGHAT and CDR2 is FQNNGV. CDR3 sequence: CASSLDLTKYNEQFF. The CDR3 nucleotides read TGTGCCAGCAGCTTAGATCTCACAAAGTACAATGAGCAGTTCTTC.

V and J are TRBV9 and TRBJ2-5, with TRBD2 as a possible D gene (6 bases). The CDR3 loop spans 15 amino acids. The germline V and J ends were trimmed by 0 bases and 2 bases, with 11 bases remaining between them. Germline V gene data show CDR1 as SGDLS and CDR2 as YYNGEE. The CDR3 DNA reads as TGTGCCAGCAGCGTAGAAGGCGGGGTACAAGAGACCCAGTACTTC. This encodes CASSVEGGVQETQYF. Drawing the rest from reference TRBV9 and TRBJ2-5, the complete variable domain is DSGVTQTPKHLITATGQRVTLRCSPRSGDLSVYWYQQSLDQGLQFLIQYYNGEERAKGNILERFSAQQFPDLHSELNLSSLELGDSALYFCASSVEGGVQETQYFGPGTRLLVL.

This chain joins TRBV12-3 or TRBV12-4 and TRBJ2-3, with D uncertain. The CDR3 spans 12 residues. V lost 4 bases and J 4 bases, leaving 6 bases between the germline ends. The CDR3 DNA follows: TGTGCCAGCAGTTACTATTCAGATACGCAGTATTTT. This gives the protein CASSYYSDTQYF.

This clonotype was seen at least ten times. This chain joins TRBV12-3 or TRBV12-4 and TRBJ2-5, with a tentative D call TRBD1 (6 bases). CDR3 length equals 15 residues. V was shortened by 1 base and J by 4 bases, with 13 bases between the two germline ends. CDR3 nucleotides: TGTGCCAGCAGTTTAGATGCAGGGGAAGGAGAGACCCAGTACTTC. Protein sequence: CASSLDAGEGETQYF.

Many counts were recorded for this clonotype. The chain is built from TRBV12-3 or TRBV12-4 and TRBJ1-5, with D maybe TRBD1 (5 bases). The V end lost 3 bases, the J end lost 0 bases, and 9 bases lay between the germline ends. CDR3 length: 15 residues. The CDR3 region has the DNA TGTGCCAGCAGTTTTCGGGGACTTAGCAATCAGCCCCAGCATTTT. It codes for CASSFRGLSNQPQHF.

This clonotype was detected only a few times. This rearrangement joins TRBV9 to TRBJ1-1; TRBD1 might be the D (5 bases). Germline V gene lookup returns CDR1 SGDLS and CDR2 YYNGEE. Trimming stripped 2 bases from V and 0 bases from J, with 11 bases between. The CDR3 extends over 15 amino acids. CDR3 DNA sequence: TGTGCCAGCAGCGTGCTGACAGACATGAACACTGAAGCTTTCTTT. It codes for CASSVLTDMNTEAFF.

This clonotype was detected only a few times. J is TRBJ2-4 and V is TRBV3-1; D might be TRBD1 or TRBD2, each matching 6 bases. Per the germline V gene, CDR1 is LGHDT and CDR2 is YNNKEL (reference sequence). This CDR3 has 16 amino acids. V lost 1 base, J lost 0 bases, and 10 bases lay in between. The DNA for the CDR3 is TGTGCCAGCAGCCAAGGGGGGGCAATAGCCAAAAACATTCAGTACTTC. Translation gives CASSQGGAIAKNIQYF.

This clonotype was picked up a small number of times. CDR3 DNA sequence: TGTGCCAGCAGTTTAAACGCGGCGGCTCAGCCCCAGCATTTT. It codes for CASSLNAAAQPQHF. The chain couples TRBV27 to TRBJ1-5; D uncertain. The CDR3 covers 14 residues. Trimming cost V 2 bases and J 6 bases, with 11 bases left between them. From germline, CDR1 is MNHEY and CDR2 SMNVEV (reference sequence).

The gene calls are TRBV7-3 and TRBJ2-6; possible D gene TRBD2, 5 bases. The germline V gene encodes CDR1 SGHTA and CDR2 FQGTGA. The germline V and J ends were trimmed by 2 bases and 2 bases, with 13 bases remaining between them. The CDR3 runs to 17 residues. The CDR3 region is CASSLSGVPTGANVLTF. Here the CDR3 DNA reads TGTGCCAGCAGCTTATCCGGGGTTCCCACTGGGGCCAACGTCCTGACTTTC.

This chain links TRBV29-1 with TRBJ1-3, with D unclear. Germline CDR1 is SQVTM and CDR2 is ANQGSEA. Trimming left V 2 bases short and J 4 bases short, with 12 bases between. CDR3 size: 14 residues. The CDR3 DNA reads TGCAGCGTTGAACTTGTGAGTGCAGGAAACACCATATATTTT. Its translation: CSVELVSAGNTIYF.

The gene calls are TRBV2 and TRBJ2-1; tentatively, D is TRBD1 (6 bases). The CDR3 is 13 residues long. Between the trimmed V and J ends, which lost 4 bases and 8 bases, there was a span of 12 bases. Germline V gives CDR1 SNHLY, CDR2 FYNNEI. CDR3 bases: TGTGCCAGCAGTGCGACAGGCTTTGATGAGCAGTTCTTC. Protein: CASSATGFDEQFF.

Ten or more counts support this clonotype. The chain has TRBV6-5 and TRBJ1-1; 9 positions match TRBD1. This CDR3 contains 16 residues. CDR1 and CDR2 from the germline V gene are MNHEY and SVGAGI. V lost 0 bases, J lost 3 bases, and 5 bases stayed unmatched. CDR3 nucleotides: TGTGCCAGCAGTTACTCGAGACAGGGGGTCGACACTGAAGCTTTCTTT. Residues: CASSYSRQGVDTEAFF.

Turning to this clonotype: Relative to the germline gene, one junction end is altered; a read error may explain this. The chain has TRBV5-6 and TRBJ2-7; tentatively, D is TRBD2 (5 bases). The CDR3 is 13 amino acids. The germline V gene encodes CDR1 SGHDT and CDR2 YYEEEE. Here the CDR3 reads CAGSLRVLYEQYF. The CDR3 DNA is TGTGCCGGCAGCTTGCGGGTCCTATACGAGCAGTACTTC.

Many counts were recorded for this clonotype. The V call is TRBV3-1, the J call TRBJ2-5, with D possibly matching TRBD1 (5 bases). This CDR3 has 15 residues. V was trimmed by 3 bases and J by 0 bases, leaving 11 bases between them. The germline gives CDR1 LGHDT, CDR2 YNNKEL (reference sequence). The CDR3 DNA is TGTGCCAGCAGCCACCAGGACACGTACCAAGAGACCCAGTACTTC. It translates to CASSHQDTYQETQYF.

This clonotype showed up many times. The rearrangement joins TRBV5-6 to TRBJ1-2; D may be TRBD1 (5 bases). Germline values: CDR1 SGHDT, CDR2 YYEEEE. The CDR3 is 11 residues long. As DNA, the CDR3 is TGTGCTCACACTCCAGGGATGGGCTACACCTTC. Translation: CAHTPGMGYTF.

The CDR3 DNA is TGCAGTGCTAGAGGACCGGGACTAGCGAGTTACAATGAGCAGTTCTTC. Protein sequence: CSARGPGLASYNEQFF. The V and J genes are TRBV20-1 and TRBJ2-1, with 10 bases aligning to TRBD2. The V gene's germline CDR1 is DFQATT and CDR2 SNEGSKA (reference sequence). The CDR3 is made up of 16 amino acids. The J segment lost 4 bases and the V segment lost 1 base, leaving 7 bases of the junction unmatched.

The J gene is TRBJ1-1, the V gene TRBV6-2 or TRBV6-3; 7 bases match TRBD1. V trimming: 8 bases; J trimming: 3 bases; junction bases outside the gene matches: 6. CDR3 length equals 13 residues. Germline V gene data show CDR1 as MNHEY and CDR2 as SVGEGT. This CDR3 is CASRSGGDTEAFF. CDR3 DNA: TGTGCCAGCCGCTCAGGGGGGGACACTGAAGCTTTCTTT.

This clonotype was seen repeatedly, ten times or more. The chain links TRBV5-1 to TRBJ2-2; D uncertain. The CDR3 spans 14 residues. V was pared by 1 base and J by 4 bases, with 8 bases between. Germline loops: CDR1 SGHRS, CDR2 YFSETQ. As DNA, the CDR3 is TGCGCCAGCAGCTTGTTGGGGATCACCGGGGAGCTGTTTTTT. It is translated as CASSLLGITGELFF.

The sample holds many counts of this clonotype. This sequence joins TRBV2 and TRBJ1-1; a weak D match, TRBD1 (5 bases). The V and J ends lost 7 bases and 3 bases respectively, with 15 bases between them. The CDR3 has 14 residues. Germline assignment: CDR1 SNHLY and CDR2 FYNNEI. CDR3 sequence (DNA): TGTGCCAGCAAAAGTCAGGGTCTCGACACTGAAGCTTTCTTT. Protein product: CASKSQGLDTEAFF.

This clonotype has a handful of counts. The CDR3 spells CASSYLERGANVLTF. The DNA of the CDR3 is TGTGCCAGCAGTTACTTGGAGCGTGGGGCCAACGTCCTGACTTTC. The rearrangement uses TRBV6-5 and TRBJ2-6; D is unresolved. The CDR3 has 15 amino acids. The germline V gene encodes CDR1 MNHEY and CDR2 SVGAGI. V was shortened by 1 base and J by 3 bases, with 7 bases between the two germline ends.